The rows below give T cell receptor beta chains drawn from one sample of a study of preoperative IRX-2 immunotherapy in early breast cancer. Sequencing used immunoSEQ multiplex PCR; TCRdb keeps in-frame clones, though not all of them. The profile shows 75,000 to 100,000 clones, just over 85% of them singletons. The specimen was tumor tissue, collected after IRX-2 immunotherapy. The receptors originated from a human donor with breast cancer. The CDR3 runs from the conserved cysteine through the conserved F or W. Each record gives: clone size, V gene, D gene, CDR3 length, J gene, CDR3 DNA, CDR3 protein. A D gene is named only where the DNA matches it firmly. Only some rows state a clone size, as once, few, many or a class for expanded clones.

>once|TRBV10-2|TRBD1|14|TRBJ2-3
TGCGCCAGCAGCTCGGACAGGATCACAGATACGCAGTATTTT
CASSSDRITDTQYF
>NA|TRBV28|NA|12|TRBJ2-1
TGTGCCAGTGGGGATAGGGCCGATGAGCAGTTCTTC
CASGDRADEQFF
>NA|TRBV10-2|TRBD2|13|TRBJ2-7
TGCGCCAGTAGGACTAGCGGGGGGTACGAGCAGTACTTC
CASRTSGGYEQYF
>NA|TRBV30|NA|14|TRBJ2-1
TGTGCCTGGAGTGTAGGTTGGAGGGGGAATGAGCAGTTCTTC
CAWSVGWRGNEQFF
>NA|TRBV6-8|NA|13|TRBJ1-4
TGTGCCAGCGGGAGGACCCTTCGCGAAAAACTGTTTTTT
CASGRTLREKLFF
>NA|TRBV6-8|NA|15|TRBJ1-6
TGTGCCAGCAGTCAAAGGGGGTCCTATAATTCACCCCTCCACTTT
CASSQRGSYNSPLHF
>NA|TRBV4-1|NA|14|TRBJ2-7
TGCGCCAGCAGCCATCCACTGAGGAGCCGTGAGCAGTACTTC
CASSHPLRSREQYF
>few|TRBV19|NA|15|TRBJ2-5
TGTGCCAGTAGTATAGTCTACGGGGGTGAGGAGACCCAGTACTTC
CASSIVYGGEETQYF
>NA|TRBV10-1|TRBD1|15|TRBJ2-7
TGCGCCAGCAGTGGGCCGACAGGGGGTTCCTACGAGCAGTACTTC
CASSGPTGGSYEQYF
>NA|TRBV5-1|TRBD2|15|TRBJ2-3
TGCGCCAGCAGCTTGGAGCGGGGGTACACAGATACGCAGTATTTT
CASSLERGYTDTQYF
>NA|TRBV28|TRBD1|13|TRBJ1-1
TGTGCCAGCAGTTCGGGGACAGGCACTGAAGCTTTCTTT
CASSSGTGTEAFF
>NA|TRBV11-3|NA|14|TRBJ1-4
TGTGCCAGCAGCTTGGGCGGTACTCCTGAAAAACTGTTTTTT
CASSLGGTPEKLFF
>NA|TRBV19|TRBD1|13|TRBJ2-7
TGTGCCACCGGTCGGACAGGGTACGGCGAGCAGTACTTC
CATGRTGYGEQYF
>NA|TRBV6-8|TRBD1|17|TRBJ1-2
TGTGCCAGCAGTTACTCGAGGAGGGGGCGCCTTGGCTATGGCTACACCTTC
CASSYSRRGRLGYGYTF
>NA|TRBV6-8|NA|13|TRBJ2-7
TGTGCCAGCAGTTACGGGCAGGGCAACGAGCAGTACTTC
CASSYGQGNEQYF
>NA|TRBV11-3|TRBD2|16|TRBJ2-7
TGTGCCAGCAGCCCTAGCGGGACTCTCACCTCCTACGAGCAGTACTTC
CASSPSGTLTSYEQYF
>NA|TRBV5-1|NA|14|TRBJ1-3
TGCGCCAGCAGCTCGACCGGCTCTGGAAACACCATATATTTT
CASSSTGSGNTIYF
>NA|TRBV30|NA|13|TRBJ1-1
TGTGCCTGGAGTCGGGAGGGGAGGACTGAAGCTTTCTTT
CAWSREGRTEAFF
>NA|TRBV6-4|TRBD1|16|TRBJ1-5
TGTGCCAGCAACCCGGACAGGGGGGCATCACATCAGCCCCAGCATTTT
CASNPDRGASHQPQHF
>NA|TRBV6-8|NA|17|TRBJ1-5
TGTGCCAGCAGTTACACAGGGACTCAAGCTGGCAATCAGCCCCAGCATTTT
CASSYTGTQAGNQPQHF
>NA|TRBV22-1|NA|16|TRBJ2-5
TGTGCCAGCAGTATCGGACTAGCGGACACCCAAGAGACCCAGTACTTC
CASSIGLADTQETQYF
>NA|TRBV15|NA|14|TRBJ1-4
TGTGCCACCAGCAGAGGGGGGGTAGGGGAAAAACTGTTTTTT
CATSRGGVGEKLFF
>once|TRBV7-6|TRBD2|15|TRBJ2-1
TGTGCCAGCAGCTTGGTACCGGGGGGGCTCGATGAGCAGTTCTTC
CASSLVPGGLDEQFF
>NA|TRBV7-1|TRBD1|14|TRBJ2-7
TGTGCCAGCAGCTTTACAGGGGCCCCTGTCGAGCAGTACTTC
CASSFTGAPVEQYF
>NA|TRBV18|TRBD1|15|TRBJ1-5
TGTGCCAGCTCACCACCGGGGACAGTTAATCAGCCCCAGCATTTT
CASSPPGTVNQPQHF
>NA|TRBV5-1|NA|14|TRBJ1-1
TGCGCCAGCAGCTCGGGGGGCGCGGGGACTGAAGCTTTCTTT
CASSSGGAGTEAFF
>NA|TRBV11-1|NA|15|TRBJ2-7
TGTGCCAGCAGCTTAGGCGGGGGCCGGTCCTACGAGCAGTACTTC
CASSLGGGRSYEQYF
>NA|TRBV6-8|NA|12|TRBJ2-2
TGTGCCGGAGAAGGTAACACCGGGGAGCTGTTTTTT
CAGEGNTGELFF
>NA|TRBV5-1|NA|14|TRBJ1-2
TGCGCCAGCAGCCAAGGGGCCCCCAACTATGGCTACACCTTC
CASSQGAPNYGYTF
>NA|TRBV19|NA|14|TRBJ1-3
TGTGCCAGTAGACCCTCGGGATTCGGAAACACCATATATTTT
CASRPSGFGNTIYF
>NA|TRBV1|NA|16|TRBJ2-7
TGCGCCAGCAGCCAAGGGGGGATTAGAGGCTCCTACGAGCAGTACTTC
CASSQGGIRGSYEQYF
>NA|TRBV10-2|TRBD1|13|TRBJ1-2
TGCGCCAGCAGAGGACAGGGCAACTATGGCTACACCTTC
CASRGQGNYGYTF
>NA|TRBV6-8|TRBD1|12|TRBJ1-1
TGTGCCAGCATGACAGGGAGCACTGAAGCTTTCTTT
CASMTGSTEAFF
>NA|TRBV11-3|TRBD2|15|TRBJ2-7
TGTGCCAGCAGCTTGGGGAGGGGTAGTAACTACGAGCAGTACTTC
CASSLGRGSNYEQYF
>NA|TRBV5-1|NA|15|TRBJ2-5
TGCGCCAGCAGCCTAACGGGGGCCAGCCAAGAGACCCAGTACTTC
CASSLTGASQETQYF
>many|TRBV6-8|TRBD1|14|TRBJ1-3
TGTGCCAGCAAATCGACAGGGTCTGGAAACACCATATATTTT
CASKSTGSGNTIYF
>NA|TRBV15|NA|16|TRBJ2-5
TGTGCCACCACCACTCCGGAGGGGGGGCGGGAAGAGACCCAGTACTTC
CATTTPEGGREETQYF